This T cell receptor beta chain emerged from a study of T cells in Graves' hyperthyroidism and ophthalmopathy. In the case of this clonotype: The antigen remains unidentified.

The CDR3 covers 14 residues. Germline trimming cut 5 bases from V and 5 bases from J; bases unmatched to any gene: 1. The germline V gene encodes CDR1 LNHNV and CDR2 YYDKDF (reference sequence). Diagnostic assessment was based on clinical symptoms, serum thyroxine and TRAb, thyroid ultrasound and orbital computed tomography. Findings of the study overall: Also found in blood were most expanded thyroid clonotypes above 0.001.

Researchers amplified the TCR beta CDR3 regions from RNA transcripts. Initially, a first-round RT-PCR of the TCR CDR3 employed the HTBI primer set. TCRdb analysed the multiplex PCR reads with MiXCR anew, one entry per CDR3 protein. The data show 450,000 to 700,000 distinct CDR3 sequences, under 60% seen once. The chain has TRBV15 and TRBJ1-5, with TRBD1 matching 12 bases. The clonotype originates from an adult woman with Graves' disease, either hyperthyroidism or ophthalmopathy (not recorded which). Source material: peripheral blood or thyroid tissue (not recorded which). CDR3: CATSRDRGHQPQHF. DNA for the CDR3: TGTGCCACCAGCCGGGACAGGGGGCATCAGCCCCAGCATTTT.